The entry below describes one T cell receptor (beta chain). Source study methods: It was from reference gene primer amplification that nucleated cell counts were estimated. This table comes from immunoSEQ multiplex PCR, and its TCRdb copy is limited to in-frame clones, with some not included. V, J and clone size are taken as reported in that table, and D and trimming were inferred from the DNA itself. In the table there are about 250,000 clones, approximately 86% of which are singletons. Seattle cases were enrolled at active infection and followed longitudinally. CDR1 SGDLS and CDR2 YYNGEE come from the germline V gene. V lost 7 bases, J lost 5 bases, and 15 bases lay in between. This CDR3 region has 13 residues. This sample was taken from a study of blood T cell repertoires in COVID-19. Looking at the study overall: The origin of the acute and convalescent COVID-19 samples was the United States, Italy and Spain. Nucleic acid was either cDNA or gDNA, and it came from T cells, B-cell-depleted T cells, or PBMCs.

The sequenced sample consisted of peripheral blood. The source is a human donor with COVID-19, enrolled during active disease. The donor label of this sample is uncertain. The V and J genes are TRBV9 and TRBJ1-1, with D perhaps TRBD1 (5 bases). CDR3 region: CASRANGGTEAFF. In DNA, the CDR3 is TGTGCCAGCCGCGCTAACGGGGGAACTGAAGCTTTCTTT.